Each of the 22 T cell receptor beta chains below was sequenced from the same sample in a study of T cells in tumors after PD-1 blockade (dated by TCRdb to between 2017 and 2020). The library was prepared using the immunoSEQ multiplex PCR assay. This immuneACCESS table, as held by TCRdb, lists in-frame sequences with V and J called but not all clones. Of the missing ones, under half trace to an unresolved V gene in checked studies; the others have no known cause. This sample has roughly 59,000 clones in its table, and 80% of those were observed once. The ten biggest clones cover roughly 12% of the sample. The meaning of the sample's time point label: before anti-PD-1 therapy. The specimen comprised PBMCs, sampled before anti-PD-1 treatment. These receptors all stem from a human donor with basal cell carcinoma.

The V gene is TRBV6-1, the J gene TRBJ1-2; 8 bases map to TRBD1. V lost 2 bases and J lost 0; bases outside the gene matches: 5. Germline V gene lookup returns CDR1 MNHNS and CDR2 SASEGT. The CDR3 spans 16 residues. CDR3 residues: CASSEPRTGPNYGYTF. The CDR3 nucleotides are TGTGCCAGCAGTGAACCAAGGACAGGGCCTAACTATGGCTACACCTTC.

V is TRBV19 and J is TRBJ1-2; D perhaps matches TRBD1 (6 bases). V was clipped by 8 bases and J by 1 base, with 17 bases between them. This CDR3 region has 15 residues. Germline-derived CDR1 and CDR2 are LNHDA and SQIVND (reference sequence). CDR3 nucleotide sequence: TGTGCCAGTCAACCCGACAGGCAACTTAACTATGGCTACACCTTC. This sequence encodes CASQPDRQLNYGYTF.

The chain is built from TRBV30 and TRBJ1-2; D may be TRBD1 (6 bases). This CDR3 comprises 15 residues. The ends were cut back, 3 bases at V and 4 bases at J, with 18 bases in the middle. Germline CDR1 and CDR2: GTSNPN and SVGIG (reference sequence). CDR3 DNA: TGTGCCTGGAGCGGGCTGTGGGGGGCCGGCTATGGCTACACCTTC. Translated, it gives CAWSGLWGAGYGYTF.

The count of this clone is one. V usage is TRBV9 and J usage is TRBJ2-7; 7 bases align to TRBD2. Germline values: CDR1 SGDLS, CDR2 YYNGEE. With 0 bases clipped from V and 6 bases from J, the junction kept 6 bases outside the gene matches. The CDR3 covers 14 residues. CDR3 in DNA: TGTGCCAGCAGCGTAGGTTCCCTAGCGGCCGAGCAGTACTTC. Its protein is CASSVGSLAAEQYF.

This clone was counted only a few times. V usage is TRBV12-3 or TRBV12-4 and J usage is TRBJ2-2, with D possibly matching TRBD1 (6 bases). The V and J ends lost 10 bases and 3 bases respectively, with 12 bases between them. The CDR3 has 13 residues. The CDR3 loop reads CATRGTHTGELFF. For the CDR3, the DNA is TGTGCCACCAGGGGAACGCACACCGGGGAGCTGTTTTTT.

This clone was detected only a few times. V gene TRBV7-8 combines with J gene TRBJ1-1, with D perhaps matching TRBD1 (5 bases). V gave up 1 base and J gave up 0 bases, with 6 bases separating them. The CDR3 runs to 14 residues. Germline V gives CDR1 SGHVS, CDR2 FQNEAQ. CDR3 DNA: TGTGCCAGCAGCTTAGGACAGATGAACACTGAAGCTTTCTTT. This translates into CASSLGQMNTEAFF.

Notes on this clone: The same CDR3 arises from other DNA sequences in this sample as well. The genes are TRBV15 and TRBJ2-3, with a tentative D call TRBD2 (6 bases). The ends were cut back, 0 bases at V and 0 bases at J, with 7 bases in the middle. The CDR3 runs 15 residues. Germline values: CDR1 LNHNV, CDR2 YYDKDF (reference sequence). CDR3 residues: CATSREGGSTDTQYF. CDR3 DNA: TGTGCCACCAGCAGAGAGGGGGGAAGCACAGATACGCAGTATTTT.

The rearrangement uses TRBV9 and TRBJ2-3, with 12 positions matching TRBD2. CDR3 length: 18 residues. Germline values: CDR1 SGDLS, CDR2 YYNGEE. J was trimmed by 2 bases and V by 4 bases; bases with no gene match: 11. The CDR3 nucleotides read TGTGCCAGCAGCCCCCGACTAGCGGGGGTCCCAAACACAGATACGCAGTATTTT. It translates to CASSPRLAGVPNTDTQYF.

The genes are TRBV7-9 and TRBJ1-4; a possible D gene is TRBD1 (5 bases). V lost 0 bases to trimming and J lost 2 bases, with 13 bases between them. CDR3 length: 17 residues. CDR1 and CDR2 from the germline V gene are SEHNR and FQNEAQ (reference sequence). Here the CDR3 reads CASSLAQGLRTNEKLFF. The CDR3 nucleotides are TGTGCCAGCAGCTTAGCGCAGGGTCTTAGGACTAATGAAAAACTGTTTTTT.

The chain uses TRBV27 and TRBJ2-7; D gene uncertain. The V gene lost 3 bases and the J gene lost 6 bases, with 12 bases spanning the gap. The CDR3 runs to 13 residues. Per the germline V gene, CDR1 is MNHEY and CDR2 is SMNVEV (reference sequence). This CDR3 reads CASSFPSPREQYF. The DNA for the CDR3 is TGTGCCAGCAGTTTCCCCTCACCCCGCGAGCAGTACTTC.

J is TRBJ2-5 and V is TRBV30, with no clear D. Germline V lookup: CDR1 GTSNPN, CDR2 SVGIG (reference sequence). This CDR3 is 12 amino acids long. The V gene lost 4 bases and the J gene lost 2 bases, with 8 bases spanning the gap. Here the CDR3 DNA reads TGTGCCTGGACCTACAATCAAGAGACCCAGTACTTC. Its translation: CAWTYNQETQYF.

The chain combines TRBV4-1 with TRBJ2-5, with D perhaps being TRBD1 or TRBD2 (5 bases each). The CDR3 is 16 amino acids. Germline lookup yields CDR1 MGHRA and CDR2 YSYEKL. V was pared by 0 bases and J by 1 base, with 12 bases between. CDR3 in amino acids: CASSQEVGAFQETQYF. The CDR3 DNA reads as TGCGCCAGCAGCCAAGAGGTCGGGGCCTTCCAAGAGACCCAGTACTTC.

The chain combines TRBV6-5 with TRBJ1-2, with a possible D match to TRBD1 (6 bases). Germline V CDR1 and CDR2: MNHEY, SVGAGI. V was trimmed by 6 bases and J by 2 bases, leaving 13 bases between them. This CDR3 is 14 amino acids long. CDR3 DNA sequence: TGTGCCAGCAGGGGGGCGGGAAACAACTATGGCTACACCTTC. Translating gives CASRGAGNNYGYTF.

The V gene is TRBV5-4, the J gene TRBJ1-6, with D possibly matching TRBD1 (6 bases). V lost 0 bases, J lost 9 bases, and 7 bases lay in between. This CDR3 comprises 13 residues. CDR1 is SGHNT and CDR2 is YYREEE in the germline V gene (reference sequence). The CDR3 sequence: CASSLVRGSPLHF. The CDR3 bases are TGTGCCAGCAGCTTGGTCAGGGGTTCACCCCTCCACTTT.

The chain couples TRBV7-8 to TRBJ1-2; maybe TRBD1 (5 bases). The V gene lost 3 bases and the J gene lost 7 bases, with 12 bases spanning the gap. This CDR3 has 13 amino acids. CDR1 and CDR2 (germline): SGHVS, FQNEAQ. The CDR3 DNA follows: TGTGCCAGCAGCTTCGGAGGGGCGCGTGGCTACACCTTC. Protein product: CASSFGGARGYTF.

This clone was counted between two and nine times. V usage is TRBV6-1 and J usage is TRBJ2-1; TRBD2 matches 11 bases. Trimming at V came to 3 bases and at J to 6 bases, leaving 4 bases not matched to a gene. Germline loops: CDR1 MNHNS, CDR2 SASEGT. CDR3 length equals 15 residues. For the CDR3, the DNA is TGTGCCAGCAGTGAGGTAGCGGGGGGGCCCAATGAGCAGTTCTTC. As protein: CASSEVAGGPNEQFF.

V is TRBV30 and J is TRBJ2-7; no definite D call. Trimming left V 4 bases short and J 0 bases short, with 19 bases between. This CDR3 comprises 16 residues. In germline, CDR1 is GTSNPN, CDR2 SVGIG (reference sequence). The CDR3 sequence: CAWKNGVLQFSYEQYF. The CDR3 nucleotides are TGTGCCTGGAAGAATGGGGTACTACAATTCTCCTACGAGCAGTACTTC.

This rearrangement joins TRBV7-2 to TRBJ2-1; TRBD1 aligns across 7 bases. The germline V gene has CDR1 SGHTA and CDR2 FQGNSA. The ends lost 1 base at V and 4 bases at J; junction bases unmatched: 4. This CDR3 spans 15 amino acids. The CDR3 sequence: CASSLVQGSYNEQFF. CDR3 sequence (DNA): TGTGCCAGCAGCTTAGTACAGGGGAGTTACAATGAGCAGTTCTTC.

This clone was counted between two and nine times. CDR3 nucleotide sequence: TGTGCCAGTGTGGATCGGACAAACAATCAGCCCCAGCATTTT. Encoded protein: CASVDRTNNQPQHF. This chain joins TRBV19 and TRBJ1-5, with D perhaps TRBD1 (5 bases). This CDR3 has 14 amino acids. CDR1 is LNHDA, CDR2 SQIVND, per germline (reference sequence). V gave up 8 bases and J gave up 3 bases, with 14 bases separating them.

The CDR3, as DNA: TGTGCCACCAGTGTTCCCGGTTACAATGAGCAGTTCTTC. Translating gives CATSVPGYNEQFF. The J gene is TRBJ2-1, the V gene TRBV24-1, with D hard to call. The CDR3 contains 13 residues. V lost 5 bases, J lost 4 bases, and 8 bases lay in between. Germline V lookup: CDR1 KGHDR, CDR2 SFDVKD.

This rearrangement joins TRBV2 to TRBJ1-2, with TRBD1 matching 9 bases. The CDR3 spans 13 residues. CDR1 and CDR2 from the germline V gene are SNHLY and FYNNEI. Unmatched junction bases numbered 9, after V lost 8 bases and J lost 8 bases. Here the CDR3 DNA reads TGTGCCAGCGGCAGGGACAGGGTGGAAGGCTACACCTTC. Translation gives CASGRDRVEGYTF.

This clone turned up a few times. This chain joins TRBV6-1 and TRBJ2-1; no clear D gene. The CDR3 runs to 16 residues. Germline lookup yields CDR1 MNHNS and CDR2 SASEGT. Trimming took off 0 bases at V and 3 bases at J, with 12 bases between the two ends. The CDR3, as DNA: TGTGCCAGCAGTGAAGCCAGATTAGATAGCTACAATGAGCAGTTCTTC. It encodes CASSEARLDSYNEQFF.